This T cell receptor (beta chain) was captured by sequencing in a study of PD-L1 blockade in urothelial cancer. The V segment lost 6 bases and the J segment 5 bases; nucleotides outside the gene matches: 12. Germline CDR1 and CDR2: MNHNS and SASEGT. This CDR3 is built from 15 residues. Sequencing was performed with immunoSEQ multiplex PCR; in TCRdb, only in-frame clones are kept and a portion is missing. The table has approximately 79,000 clones, roughly nine tenths seen once; the top ten hold approximately 6%. The rearrangement links TRBV6-1 to TRBJ1-2; 7 nucleotides match TRBD1. The material was PBMCs, obtained around atezolizumab (anti-PD-L1) treatment. This clonotype was obtained from a woman in her 70s with urothelial cancer. The CDR3 reads CASRVYEGAAYGYTF. CDR3 nucleotide sequence: TGTGCCAGCAGAGTTTACGAGGGGGCAGCGTATGGCTACACCTTC.